The clone carrying this T cell receptor beta chain was seen only a few times. This entry comes from a study of blood T cells in healthy people across ages. Alongside a J-beta primer mix, a sample-barcoded 5' primer served in a second PCR lasting about 7 to 11 cycles. A template-switch adaptor with 12 random nucleotides tagged each cDNA molecule. TCRdb reprocessed the 5' RACE reads with MiXCR, giving one entry per CDR3 protein. The sample has about 630,000 distinct CDR3 sequences; under 25% are singletons. The V gene lost 5 bases and the J gene lost 4 bases, with 17 bases spanning the gap. This CDR3 has 15 residues.

This sequence joins TRBV12-3 or TRBV12-4 and TRBJ2-5; possibly TRBD2 for D (5 bases). The source material was blood. The sequence was collected from a man in his sixties or seventies in good health. CDR3 nucleotides: TGTGCCAGCAGTCCCCCTAGCTATTACGGAGAGACCCAGTACTTC. Its translation: CASSPPSYYGETQYF.